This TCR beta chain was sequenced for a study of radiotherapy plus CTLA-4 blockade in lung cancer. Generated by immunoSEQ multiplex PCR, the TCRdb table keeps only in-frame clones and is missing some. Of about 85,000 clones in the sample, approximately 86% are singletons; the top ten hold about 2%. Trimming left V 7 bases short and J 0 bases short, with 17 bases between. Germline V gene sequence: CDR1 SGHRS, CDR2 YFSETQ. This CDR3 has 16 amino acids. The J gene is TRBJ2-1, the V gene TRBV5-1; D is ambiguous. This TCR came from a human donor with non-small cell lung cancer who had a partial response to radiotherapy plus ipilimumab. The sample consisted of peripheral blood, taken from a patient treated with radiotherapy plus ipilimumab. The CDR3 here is CASQSTTRSSYNEQFF. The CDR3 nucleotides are TGCGCCAGCCAGTCCACAACCCGGAGCTCCTACAATGAGCAGTTCTTC.